Each of the 32 T cell receptor beta chains below was sequenced from the same sample in a study of chemoradiotherapy in HPV16-positive cancers. Sequencing used immunoSEQ multiplex PCR; TCRdb keeps in-frame clones, though not all of them. The sample holds tens of thousands of clones, more than 85% seen once. The sequencing here drew on blood, taken from a patient who underwent chemoradiotherapy. The receptors derive from a human donor with HPV-associated anogenital cancer.

The J gene is TRBJ2-3, the V gene TRBV7-9, with D possibly being TRBD1 (6 bases). The V end lost 4 bases, the J end lost 2 bases, and 13 bases lay between the germline ends. The CDR3 has 15 amino acids. Germline V lookup: CDR1 SEHNR, CDR2 FQNEAQ (reference sequence). The DNA of the CDR3 is TGTGCCAGCAGCTCATCGACAGGTTACACAGATACGCAGTATTTT. Residues: CASSSSTGYTDTQYF.

The chain links TRBV6-4 to TRBJ2-1; 8 positions match TRBD2. Germline V CDR1 and CDR2: MRHNA, SNTAGT. This CDR3 has 15 residues. J gave up 5 bases and V 4 bases, and 7 bases lay outside the gene matches. The CDR3 bases are TGTGCCAGCAGTGTAGAGCGGGGGTCAAACAATGAGCAGTTCTTC. It codes for CASSVERGSNNEQFF.

The chain employs TRBV19 and TRBJ2-1, with 8 bases identical to TRBD2. Germline assignment: CDR1 LNHDA and CDR2 SQIVND (reference sequence). The CDR3 is made up of 14 amino acids. The junction had 2 bases not matched to a gene; V was cut back by 3 bases and J by 4 bases. The CDR3, as DNA: TGTGCCAGTAGTATGAGCGGGAGTTACAATGAGCAGTTCTTC. As protein: CASSMSGSYNEQFF.

This clone was seen only once. This sequence joins TRBV18 and TRBJ1-3; D is ambiguous. Trimming cost V 2 bases and J 0 bases, with 11 bases left between them. The CDR3 has 16 residues. The V gene's germline CDR1 is KGHSH and CDR2 LQKENI. CDR3: CASSPSGAHSGNTIYF. CDR3 in DNA: TGTGCCAGCTCACCATCGGGAGCACACTCTGGAAACACCATATATTTT.

V and J are TRBV28 and TRBJ1-2; maybe TRBD1 (6 bases). The CDR3 has 11 amino acids. CDR1 MDHEN and CDR2 SYDVKM come from the germline V gene. The V gene lost 7 bases and the J gene lost 7 bases, with 10 bases spanning the gap. CDR3 region: CASNAGVGYTF. The CDR3 DNA sequence: TGTGCCAGCAACGCAGGGGTTGGCTACACCTTC.

The CDR3 protein is CASGRGYEQYF. The CDR3 nucleotides are TGTGCCAGCGGTAGGGGTTACGAGCAGTACTTC. This chain connects TRBV2 to TRBJ2-7; possibly TRBD1 for D (5 bases). CDR3 size: 11 residues. V lost 8 bases and J lost 4, with 9 bases in between. Per germline, CDR1 SNHLY and CDR2 FYNNEI.

V gene TRBV6-1 combines with J gene TRBJ1-4; no clear D gene. This CDR3 is built from 13 residues. V lost 6 bases to trimming and J lost 5 bases, with 10 bases between them. CDR1 is MNHNS, CDR2 SASEGT, per germline. This CDR3 is CASSPRGNEKLFF. The CDR3 region has the DNA TGTGCCAGCAGCCCCCGGGGAAATGAAAAACTGTTTTTT.

The rearrangement links TRBV10-2 to TRBJ2-2, with D unresolved. Trimming shortened V by 2 bases and J by 1 base, and 2 bases separated the two germline ends. Germline values: CDR1 WSHSY, CDR2 SAAADI. This CDR3 contains 13 residues. CDR3 in amino acids: CASSEVNTGELFF. CDR3 bases: TGCGCCAGCAGTGAGGTGAACACCGGGGAGCTGTTTTTT.

This chain links TRBV5-6 with TRBJ1-3; D uncertain. The germline gives CDR1 SGHDT, CDR2 YYEEEE. V was cut by 0 bases and J by 4 bases, with 14 bases left in between. CDR3 length equals 16 residues. The CDR3 here is CASSLVSNYGGNTIYF. The CDR3 DNA reads TGTGCCAGCAGCTTGGTGTCAAATTACGGGGGAAACACCATATATTTT.

The J gene is TRBJ2-3, the V gene TRBV11-2; D not resolved. The CDR3 totals 10 residues. V was trimmed by 5 bases and J by 3 bases, leaving 0 bases between them. The V gene's germline CDR1 is SGHAT and CDR2 FQNNGV. The CDR3 region has the DNA TGTGCCAGCAGCACAGATACGCAGTATTTT. This sequence encodes CASSTDTQYF.

V usage is TRBV18 and J usage is TRBJ1-2; TRBD1 might be the D (6 bases). The CDR3 spans 15 residues. The V end was cut by 0 bases, the J end by 4 bases, with 12 bases between. Looked up from germline, CDR1 is KGHSH and CDR2 is LQKENI. CDR3 DNA sequence: TGTGCCAGCTCACCACCGAGACAGGCCATCTATGGCTACACCTTC. It translates to CASSPPRQAIYGYTF.

The rearrangement links TRBV14 to TRBJ1-1; unclear D gene. CDR1 is SGHDN and CDR2 is FVKESK in the germline V gene. This CDR3 comprises 12 residues. Trimming stripped 0 bases from V and 11 bases from J, with 10 bases between. CDR3 nucleotides: TGTGCCAGCAGCCAAGAGAACGGCGGGGCTTTCTTT. Protein product: CASSQENGGAFF. Based on the CDR3 plus reference TRBV14 and TRBJ1-1, the full variable domain is EAGVTQFPSHSVIEKGQTVTLRCDPISGHDNLYWYRRVMGKEIKFLLHFVKESKQDESGMPNNRFLAERTGGTYSTLKVQPAELEDSGVYFCASSQENGGAFFGQGTRLTVV.

The chain combines TRBV6-4 with TRBJ2-1, with 9 positions matching TRBD1. CDR3 size: 17 residues. With V trimmed by 0 bases and J by 2 bases, 5 bases remained unmatched. Germline lookup yields CDR1 MRHNA and CDR2 SNTAGT. CDR3 amino acids: CASSDSRTGVAYNEQFF. The CDR3 nucleotides are TGTGCCAGCAGTGACTCCCGGACAGGGGTGGCCTACAATGAGCAGTTCTTC.

The CDR3 sequence is CAWRSPGSQPQHF. CDR3 DNA: TGTGCCTGGAGGTCCCCGGGAAGTCAGCCCCAGCATTTT. V is TRBV30 and J is TRBJ1-5; D ambiguous. Germline loops: CDR1 GTSNPN, CDR2 SVGIG (reference sequence). This CDR3 comprises 13 residues. V dropped 3 bases and J dropped 6 bases, with 12 bases sitting between them.

The chain uses TRBV5-4 and TRBJ2-3; a possible D gene is TRBD1 (7 bases). Trimming stripped 0 bases from V and 7 bases from J, with 12 bases between. The CDR3 is made up of 14 amino acids. Looked up from germline, CDR1 is SGHNT and CDR2 is YYREEE (reference sequence). The CDR3 region is CASSLGQGGNTQYF. CDR3 coding DNA: TGTGCCAGCAGCTTGGGGCAGGGGGGCAATACGCAGTATTTT. Supplemented by reference TRBV5-4 and TRBJ2-3, the full variable domain reads ETGVTQSPTHLIKTRGQQVTLRCSSQSGHNTVSWYQQALGQGPQFIFQYYREEENGRGNFPPRFSGLQFPNYSSELNVNALELDDSALYLCASSLGQGGNTQYFGPGTRLTVL.

This clone was counted only a few times. V is TRBV27 and J is TRBJ2-7; no firm D call. CDR1 and CDR2 from the germline V gene are MNHEY and SMNVEV (reference sequence). The CDR3 is 13 amino acids. V was trimmed by 8 bases and J by 2 bases, leaving 13 bases between them. The CDR3 coding sequence is TGTGCCAGCGTTGGGCGGATACCCTACGAGCAGTACTTC. It is translated as CASVGRIPYEQYF.

This chain joins TRBV6-5 and TRBJ1-1; 7 nucleotides agree with TRBD1. Germline V gene lookup returns CDR1 MNHEY and CDR2 SVGAGI. This CDR3 has 15 residues. The ends lost 6 bases at V and 0 bases at J; junction bases unmatched: 7. CDR3: CASRQGIRMNTEAFF. CDR3 DNA sequence: TGTGCCAGCAGACAGGGGATCAGAATGAACACTGAAGCTTTCTTT.

The chain has TRBV10-1 and TRBJ1-1, with D unclear. V gave up 2 bases and J gave up 12 bases, with 19 bases separating them. The CDR3 consists of 14 residues. Germline assignment: CDR1 WNHNN and CDR2 SYGVQD (reference sequence). CDR3 region: CASSENRNIGSTFF. The CDR3 nucleotides read TGCGCCAGCAGTGAGAATCGGAATATAGGGTCAACTTTCTTT.

The chain is built from TRBV6-1 and TRBJ2-7, with D uncertain. Germline CDR1 MNHNS, CDR2 SASEGT. This CDR3 region has 13 residues. V dropped 5 bases and J dropped 7 bases, with 15 bases sitting between them. The CDR3 loop is CASSNTGTREQYF. The CDR3 coding sequence is TGTGCCAGCAGTAACACGGGCACTCGAGAGCAGTACTTC.

Judged by abundance, this clone is medium-sized. CDR3 loop: CASSLWGGTEAFF. The CDR3 nucleotides are TGTGCCAGCAGCTTATGGGGAGGAACTGAAGCTTTCTTT. V gene TRBV11-2 combines with J gene TRBJ1-1, with no clear D. Germline V CDR1 and CDR2: SGHAT, FQNNGV. The CDR3 is 13 amino acids. V dropped 2 bases and J dropped 5 bases, with 9 bases sitting between them.

This clone was seen just once. An end of the junction differs from the germline gene, which may be a read error. CDR3 bases: TGTGCCTGGAGTGTACAGGCGGAGGAGAGGCTTTTT. It translates to CAWSVQAEERLF. The rearrangement uses TRBV30 and TRBJ1-4; possible D gene TRBD1, 5 bases. The length of the CDR3 is 12 residues. Germline CDR1 reads GTSNPN; CDR2 reads SVGIG (reference sequence).

J is TRBJ2-7 and V is TRBV6-5, with a possible D match to TRBD1 (6 bases). The V end was cut by 6 bases, the J end by 5 bases, with 17 bases between. The germline CDR1 and CDR2 sequences are MNHEY and SVGAGI. The CDR3 consists of 14 residues. The CDR3 sequence is CASSRDKGRNEQYF. CDR3 coding DNA: TGTGCCAGCAGCAGGGACAAGGGCAGGAACGAGCAGTACTTC.

This chain joins TRBV10-1 and TRBJ2-1; 14 nucleotides align to TRBD2. CDR1 is WNHNN, CDR2 SYGVQD, per germline (reference sequence). The trim removed 6 bases at V and 6 bases at J, leaving 4 bases unmatched. The CDR3 loop spans 15 amino acids. CDR3 protein: CASSRGTSGGNEQFF. In nucleotides, the CDR3 is TGCGCCAGCAGCCGCGGGACTAGCGGGGGCAATGAGCAGTTCTTC.

V and J are TRBV5-1 and TRBJ2-7, with TRBD2 matching over 12 bases. Germline CDR1 reads SGHRS; CDR2 reads YFSETQ. This CDR3 is built from 17 residues. The junction had 15 bases not matched to a gene; V was cut back by 5 bases and J by 6 bases. The CDR3 sequence: CASRGTWRLAGESEQYF. The CDR3 nucleotides read TGCGCCAGCAGGGGGACGTGGCGACTAGCGGGGGAAAGCGAGCAGTACTTC.

This clone was detected a few times. The CDR3 sequence is CASRLRGGKNTGELFF. The CDR3 nucleotides read TGTGCCAGTAGGCTCCGAGGGGGGAAGAACACCGGGGAGCTGTTTTTT. The gene calls are TRBV19 and TRBJ2-2; D tentatively fits TRBD1 or TRBD2 (6 bases each). The CDR3 consists of 16 residues. Germline CDR1 is LNHDA and CDR2 is SQIVND (reference sequence). Trimming pared 6 bases from V and 1 base from J, leaving 15 bases between.

This chain links TRBV4-2 with TRBJ2-6, with TRBD1 identical over 7 bases. This CDR3 contains 16 residues. V dropped 2 bases and J dropped 3; count of bases not matched to a gene: 4. CDR1 and CDR2 from the germline V gene are LGHNA and YNFKEQ. As DNA, the CDR3 is TGTGCCAGCAGCCAAAACCGGGACAGTGGGGCCAACGTCCTGACTTTC. Its protein is CASSQNRDSGANVLTF.

J is TRBJ1-2 and V is TRBV21-1. TRBV21-1 is a known pseudogene. This CDR3 is built from 17 residues. CDR3 DNA: TGTGCCAGCAGCAAAGAGGGAGGGTTAGAATCAAACTATGGCTACACCTTC. Amino acids: CASSKEGGLESNYGYTF.

This clone appeared once. The genes are TRBV5-1 and TRBJ1-5, with D possibly being TRBD1 (5 bases). Trimming took off 2 bases at V and 0 bases at J, with 12 bases between the two ends. Germline assignment: CDR1 SGHRS and CDR2 YFSETQ. The CDR3 runs 16 residues. CDR3 nucleotides: TGCGCCAGCAGCTTAGACTTGGGGCCTAGCAATCAGCCCCAGCATTTT. Protein: CASSLDLGPSNQPQHF.

The rearrangement uses TRBV9 and TRBJ2-2; D is unclear. Per germline, CDR1 SGDLS and CDR2 YYNGEE. Between the trimmed V and J ends, which lost 0 bases and 4 bases, there was a span of 13 bases. There are 16 residues in the CDR3. This chain's CDR3 is CASSVEGLGRTGELFF. As DNA, the CDR3 is TGTGCCAGCAGCGTAGAAGGTCTAGGTCGCACCGGGGAGCTGTTTTTT.

This clone appeared once. This sequence joins TRBV18 and TRBJ1-4, with TRBD1 matching over 8 bases. V gave up 1 base and J gave up 8 bases; unmatched junction bases: 6. Germline assignment: CDR1 KGHSH and CDR2 LQKENI. The CDR3 is made up of 15 amino acids. CDR3 amino acids: CASSPRGQEVEKLFF. CDR3 nucleotides: TGTGCCAGCTCACCACGGGGACAGGAGGTCGAAAAACTGTTTTTT.

CDR3 in DNA: TGTGCCAGCAGCTTATGGAACAGGGGCACCGGGGAGCTGTTTTTT. The encoded protein is CASSLWNRGTGELFF. The chain links TRBV7-3 to TRBJ2-2; 7 nucleotides align to TRBD1. From germline, CDR1 is SGHTA and CDR2 FQGTGA. V was clipped by 2 bases and J by 4 bases; unmatched bases: 4. The CDR3 covers 15 residues. Variable domain in full (rest from reference TRBV7-3 and TRBJ2-2): GAGVSQTPSNKVTEKGKYVELRCDPISGHTALYWYRQSLGQGPEFLIYFQGTGAADDSGLPNDRFFAVRPEGSVSTLKIQRTERGDSAVYLCASSLWNRGTGELFFGEGSRLTVL.

The chain recombines TRBV6-6 with TRBJ1-1; D may be TRBD1 (5 bases). Germline loops: CDR1 MNHNY, CDR2 SVGAGI (reference sequence). The CDR3 sequence is 15 residues long. Trimming cost V 0 bases and J 4 bases, with 12 bases left between them. Here the CDR3 reads CASSYSAGRGTEAFF. In DNA, the CDR3 is TGTGCCAGCAGTTACTCGGCAGGGAGGGGCACTGAAGCTTTCTTT.